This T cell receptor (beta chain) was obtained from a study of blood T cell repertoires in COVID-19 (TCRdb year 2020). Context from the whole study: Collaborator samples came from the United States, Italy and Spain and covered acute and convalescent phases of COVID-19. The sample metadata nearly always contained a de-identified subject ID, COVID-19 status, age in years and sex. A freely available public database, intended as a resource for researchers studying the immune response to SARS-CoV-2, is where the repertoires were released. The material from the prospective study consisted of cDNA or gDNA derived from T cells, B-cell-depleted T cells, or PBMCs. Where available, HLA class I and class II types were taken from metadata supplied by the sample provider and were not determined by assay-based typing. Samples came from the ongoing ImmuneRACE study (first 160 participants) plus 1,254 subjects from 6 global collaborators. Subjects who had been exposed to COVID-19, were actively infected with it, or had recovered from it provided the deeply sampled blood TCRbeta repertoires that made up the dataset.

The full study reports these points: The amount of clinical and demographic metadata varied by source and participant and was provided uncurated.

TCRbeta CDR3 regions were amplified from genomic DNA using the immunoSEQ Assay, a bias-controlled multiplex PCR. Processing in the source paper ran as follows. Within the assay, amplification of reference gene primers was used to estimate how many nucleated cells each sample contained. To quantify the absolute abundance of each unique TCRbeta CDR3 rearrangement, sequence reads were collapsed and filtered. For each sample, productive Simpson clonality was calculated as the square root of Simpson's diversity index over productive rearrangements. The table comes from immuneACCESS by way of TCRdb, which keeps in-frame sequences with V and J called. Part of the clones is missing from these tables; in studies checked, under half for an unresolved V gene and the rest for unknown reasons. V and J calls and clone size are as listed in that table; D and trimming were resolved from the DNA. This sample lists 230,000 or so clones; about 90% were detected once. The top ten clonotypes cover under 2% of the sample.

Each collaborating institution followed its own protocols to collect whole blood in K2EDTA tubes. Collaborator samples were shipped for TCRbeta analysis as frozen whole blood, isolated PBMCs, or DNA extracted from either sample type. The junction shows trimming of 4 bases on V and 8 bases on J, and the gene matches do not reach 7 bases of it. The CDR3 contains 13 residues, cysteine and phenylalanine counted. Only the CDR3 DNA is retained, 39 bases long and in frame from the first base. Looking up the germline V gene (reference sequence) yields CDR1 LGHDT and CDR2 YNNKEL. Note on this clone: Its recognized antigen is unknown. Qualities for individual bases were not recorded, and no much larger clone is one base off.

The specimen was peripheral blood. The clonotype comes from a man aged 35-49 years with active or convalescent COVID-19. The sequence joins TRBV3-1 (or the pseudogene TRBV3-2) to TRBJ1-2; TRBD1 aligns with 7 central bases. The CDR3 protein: CASSLDRDGGYTF. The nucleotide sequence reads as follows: TGTGCCAGCAGCCTCGACAGGGACGGCGGCTACACCTTC.